This T cell receptor (beta chain) was recovered during a study of molecular identifiers for immune sequencing clone quantification. Study summary: The replicate experiment used RNA from roughly 20,000 or 100,000 naive CD8 cells. This RNA was split into five aliquots, and four of them were sequenced.

Libraries of naive CD8 T cells were made from roughly 18,000 to 920,000 sorted cells. They used 10%, 30% or 50% RNA. From germline, CDR1 is SGHVS and CDR2 FNYEAQ. Trimming left V 6 bases short and J 10 bases short, with 13 bases between. The CDR3 consists of 12 residues. This clonotype was counted many times. The antigen remains undetermined. Bulk libraries came from a prior protocol with listed TCR primers. TCRdb independently ran MiXCR on the PCR reads; one entry per CDR3 protein. The table lists about 53,000 distinct CDR3 sequences, roughly 36% of them singletons. Study-wide findings and caveats: Over 98% of effector molecules, but under 1% in naive cells, were held by clones with more than 20 RNA copies.

Material for sequencing was naive CD8+ T cells from blood, with Jurkat cell RNA spiked in. Subset here: FACS-sorted CD8+CD4-CCR7+CD45RA+ naive T cells. This receptor was taken from a human donor in good health. Some libraries in this study had Jurkat cell RNA spiked in. This chain links TRBV7-6 with TRBJ2-1; no reliable D call. CDR3 in DNA: TGTGCCAGCAGTTCCCTAAGTGACGAGCAGTTCTTC. This encodes CASSSLSDEQFF.